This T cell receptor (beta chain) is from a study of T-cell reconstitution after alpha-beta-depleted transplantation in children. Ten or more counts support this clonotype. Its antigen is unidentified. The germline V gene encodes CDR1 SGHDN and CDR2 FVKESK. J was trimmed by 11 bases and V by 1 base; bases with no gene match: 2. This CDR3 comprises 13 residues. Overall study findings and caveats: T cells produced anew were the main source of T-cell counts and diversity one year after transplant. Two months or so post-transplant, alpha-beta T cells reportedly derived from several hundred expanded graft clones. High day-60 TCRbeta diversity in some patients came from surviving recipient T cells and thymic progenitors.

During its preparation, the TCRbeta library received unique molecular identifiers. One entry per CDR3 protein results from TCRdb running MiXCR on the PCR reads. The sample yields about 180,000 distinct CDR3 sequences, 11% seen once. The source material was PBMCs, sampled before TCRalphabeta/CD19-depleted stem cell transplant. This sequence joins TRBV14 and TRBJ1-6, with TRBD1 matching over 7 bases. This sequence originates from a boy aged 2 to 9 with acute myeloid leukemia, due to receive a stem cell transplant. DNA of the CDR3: TGTGCCAGCAGCCAAGGGGGACAGACACCCCTCCACTTT. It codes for CASSQGGQTPLHF.